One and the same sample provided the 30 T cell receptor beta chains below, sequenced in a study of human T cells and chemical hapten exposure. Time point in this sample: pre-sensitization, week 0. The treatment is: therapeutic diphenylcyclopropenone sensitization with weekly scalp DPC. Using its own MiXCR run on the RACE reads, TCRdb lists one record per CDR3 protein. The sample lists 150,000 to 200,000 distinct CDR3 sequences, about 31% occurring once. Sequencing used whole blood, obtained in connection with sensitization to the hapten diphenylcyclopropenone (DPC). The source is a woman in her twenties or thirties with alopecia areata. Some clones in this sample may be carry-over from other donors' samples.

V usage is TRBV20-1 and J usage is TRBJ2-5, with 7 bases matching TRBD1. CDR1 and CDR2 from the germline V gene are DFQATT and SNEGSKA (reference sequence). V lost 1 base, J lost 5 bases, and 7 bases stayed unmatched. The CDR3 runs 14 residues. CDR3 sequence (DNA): TGCAGTGCTAGAGCTGTAACAGGGGTGGAGACCCAGTACTTC. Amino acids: CSARAVTGVETQYF.

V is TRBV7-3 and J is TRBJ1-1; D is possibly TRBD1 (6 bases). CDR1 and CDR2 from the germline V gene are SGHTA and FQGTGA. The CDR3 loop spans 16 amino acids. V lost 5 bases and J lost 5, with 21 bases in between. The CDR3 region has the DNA TGTGCCAGCAGCCCCGAAGTTCAGGGGCAGAGGACTGAAGCTTTCTTT. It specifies CASSPEVQGQRTEAFF.

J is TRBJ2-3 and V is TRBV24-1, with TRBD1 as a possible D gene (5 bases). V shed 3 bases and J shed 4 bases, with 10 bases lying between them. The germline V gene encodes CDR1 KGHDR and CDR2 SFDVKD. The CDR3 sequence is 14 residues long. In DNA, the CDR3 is TGTGCCACCAGTGATCAGGGTATAGCAGATACGCAGTATTTT. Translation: CATSDQGIADTQYF.

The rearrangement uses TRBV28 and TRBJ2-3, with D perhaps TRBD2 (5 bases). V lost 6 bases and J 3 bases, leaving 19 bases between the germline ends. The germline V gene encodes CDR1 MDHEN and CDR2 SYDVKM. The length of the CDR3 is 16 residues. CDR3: CASRPTDSVGTDTQYF. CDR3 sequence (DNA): TGTGCCAGCAGGCCTACGGACTCTGTCGGTACAGATACGCAGTATTTT.

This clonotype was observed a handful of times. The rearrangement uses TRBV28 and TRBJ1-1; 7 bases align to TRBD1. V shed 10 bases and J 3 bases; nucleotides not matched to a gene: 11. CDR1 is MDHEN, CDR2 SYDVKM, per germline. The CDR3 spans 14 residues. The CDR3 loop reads CATGKGALDTEAFF. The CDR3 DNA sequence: TGTGCCACTGGGAAGGGGGCCTTGGACACTGAAGCTTTCTTT. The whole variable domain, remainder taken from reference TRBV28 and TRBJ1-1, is DVKVTQSSRYLVKRTGEKVFLECVQDMDHENMFWYRQDPGLGLRLIYFSYDVKMKEKGDIPEGYSVSREKKERFSLILESASTNQTSMYLCATGKGALDTEAFFGQGTRLTVV.

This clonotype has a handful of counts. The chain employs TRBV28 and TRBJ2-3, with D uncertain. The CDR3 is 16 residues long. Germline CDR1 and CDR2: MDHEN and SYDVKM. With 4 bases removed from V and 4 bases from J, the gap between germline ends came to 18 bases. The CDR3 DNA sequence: TGTGCCAGCAGTTCCCGGGCCCTTAGCCTCCCAGATACGCAGTATTTT. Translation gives CASSSRALSLPDTQYF.

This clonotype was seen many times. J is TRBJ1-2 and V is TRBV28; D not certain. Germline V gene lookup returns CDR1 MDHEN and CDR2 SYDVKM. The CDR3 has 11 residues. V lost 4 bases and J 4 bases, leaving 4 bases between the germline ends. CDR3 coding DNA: TGTGCCAGCAGTTCGGCCTATGGCTACACCTTC. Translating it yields CASSSAYGYTF.

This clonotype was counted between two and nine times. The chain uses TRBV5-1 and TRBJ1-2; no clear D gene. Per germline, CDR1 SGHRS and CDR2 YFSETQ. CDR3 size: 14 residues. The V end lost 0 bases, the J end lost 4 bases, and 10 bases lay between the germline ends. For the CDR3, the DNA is TGCGCCAGCAGCTTGGAGGGCAGCCTCTATGGCTACACCTTC. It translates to CASSLEGSLYGYTF.

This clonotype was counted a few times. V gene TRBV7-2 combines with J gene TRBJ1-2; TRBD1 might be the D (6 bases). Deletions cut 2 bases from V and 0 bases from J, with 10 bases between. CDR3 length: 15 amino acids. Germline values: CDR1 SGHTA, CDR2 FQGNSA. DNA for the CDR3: TGTGCCAGCAGCTTAACGGACAGAGCTAACTATGGCTACACCTTC. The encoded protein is CASSLTDRANYGYTF.

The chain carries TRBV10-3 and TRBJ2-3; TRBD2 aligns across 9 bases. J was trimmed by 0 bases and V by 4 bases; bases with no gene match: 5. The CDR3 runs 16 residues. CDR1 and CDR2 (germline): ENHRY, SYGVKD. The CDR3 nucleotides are TGTGCCATCAGTGGGCTAGCGGGAATTAGCACAGATACGCAGTATTTT. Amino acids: CAISGLAGISTDTQYF.

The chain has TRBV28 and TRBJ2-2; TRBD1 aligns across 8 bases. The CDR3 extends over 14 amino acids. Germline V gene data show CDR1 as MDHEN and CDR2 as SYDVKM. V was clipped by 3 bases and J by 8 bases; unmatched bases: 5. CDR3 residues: CASSLRQGLGELFF. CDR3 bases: TGTGCCAGCAGTTTGAGACAGGGGCTGGGGGAGCTGTTTTTT.

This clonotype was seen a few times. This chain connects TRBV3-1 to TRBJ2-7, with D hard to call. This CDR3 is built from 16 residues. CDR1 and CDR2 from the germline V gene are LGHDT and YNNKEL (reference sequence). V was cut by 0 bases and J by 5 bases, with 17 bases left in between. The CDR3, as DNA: TGTGCCAGCAGCCAAGATCGCATAGTTGGTGTTGACGAGCAGTACTTC. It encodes CASSQDRIVGVDEQYF.

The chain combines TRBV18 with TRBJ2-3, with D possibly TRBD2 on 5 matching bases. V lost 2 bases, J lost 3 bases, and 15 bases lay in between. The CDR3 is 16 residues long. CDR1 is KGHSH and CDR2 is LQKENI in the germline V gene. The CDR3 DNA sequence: TGTGCCAGCTCACCAATAAGCCGGGATGGTACAGATACGCAGTATTTT. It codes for CASSPISRDGTDTQYF.

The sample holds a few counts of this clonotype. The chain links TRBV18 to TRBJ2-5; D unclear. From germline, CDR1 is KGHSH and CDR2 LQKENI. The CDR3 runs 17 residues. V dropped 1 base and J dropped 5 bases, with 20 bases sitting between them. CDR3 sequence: CASSPRRSSMASETQYF. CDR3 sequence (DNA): TGTGCCAGCTCACCACGTAGGAGTTCTATGGCTTCGGAGACCCAGTACTTC.

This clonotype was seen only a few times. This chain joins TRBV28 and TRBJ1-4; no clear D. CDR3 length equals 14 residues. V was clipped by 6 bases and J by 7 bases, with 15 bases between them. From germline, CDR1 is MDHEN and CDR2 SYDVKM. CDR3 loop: CASSSPDRAEKLFF. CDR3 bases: TGTGCCAGCAGCTCACCCGACCGGGCTGAAAAACTGTTTTTT.

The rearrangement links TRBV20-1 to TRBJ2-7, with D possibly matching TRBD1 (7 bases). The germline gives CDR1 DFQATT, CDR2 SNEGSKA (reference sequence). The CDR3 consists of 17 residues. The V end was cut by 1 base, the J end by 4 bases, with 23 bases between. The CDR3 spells CSARANNRGRSGYEQYF. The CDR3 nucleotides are TGCAGTGCTAGAGCCAACAACAGGGGTAGGAGCGGGTACGAGCAGTACTTC.

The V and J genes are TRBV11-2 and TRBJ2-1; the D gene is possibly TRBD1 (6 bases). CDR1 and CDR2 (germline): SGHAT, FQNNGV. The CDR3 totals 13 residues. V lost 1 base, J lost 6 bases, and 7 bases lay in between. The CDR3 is CASSLGDINEQFF. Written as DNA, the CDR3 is TGTGCCAGCAGCTTAGGGGACATCAATGAGCAGTTCTTC.

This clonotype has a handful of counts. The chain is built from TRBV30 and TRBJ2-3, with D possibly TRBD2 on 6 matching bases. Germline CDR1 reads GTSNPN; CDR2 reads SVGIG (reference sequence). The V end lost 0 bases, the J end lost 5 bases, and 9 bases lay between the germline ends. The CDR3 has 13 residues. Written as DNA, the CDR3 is TGTGCCTGGAGTGTACCCGGGGGAGATACGCAGTATTTT. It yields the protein CAWSVPGGDTQYF. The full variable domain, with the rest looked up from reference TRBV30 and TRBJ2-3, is SQTIHQWPATLVQPVGSPLSLECTVEGTSNPNLYWYRQAAGRGLQLLFYSVGIGQISSEVPQNLSASRPQDRQFILSSKKLLLSDSGFYLCAWSVPGGDTQYFGPGTRLTVL.

The CDR3 sequence: CAISGSANNYGYTF. The CDR3 region has the DNA TGTGCCATCAGTGGGTCAGCCAATAACTATGGCTACACCTTC. This chain uses TRBV10-3 with TRBJ1-2; D remains unclear. Trimming removed 4 bases from V and 1 base from J, with 10 bases in between. CDR1 ENHRY and CDR2 SYGVKD come from the germline V gene. The CDR3 is 14 amino acids.

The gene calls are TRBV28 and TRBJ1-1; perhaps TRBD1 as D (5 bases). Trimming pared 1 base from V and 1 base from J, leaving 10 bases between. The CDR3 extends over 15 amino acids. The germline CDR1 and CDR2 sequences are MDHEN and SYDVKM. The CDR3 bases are TGTGCCAGCAGTTTATCGGGGGGAAAGAACACTGAAGCTTTCTTT. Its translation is CASSLSGGKNTEAFF. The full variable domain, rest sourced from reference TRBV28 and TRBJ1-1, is DVKVTQSSRYLVKRTGEKVFLECVQDMDHENMFWYRQDPGLGLRLIYFSYDVKMKEKGDIPEGYSVSREKKERFSLILESASTNQTSMYLCASSLSGGKNTEAFFGQGTRLTVV.

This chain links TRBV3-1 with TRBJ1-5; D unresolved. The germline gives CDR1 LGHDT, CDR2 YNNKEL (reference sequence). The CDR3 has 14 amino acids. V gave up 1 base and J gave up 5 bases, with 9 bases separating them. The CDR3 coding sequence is TGTGCCAGCAGCCAAGCTACAGCACATCAGCCCCAGCATTTT. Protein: CASSQATAHQPQHF.

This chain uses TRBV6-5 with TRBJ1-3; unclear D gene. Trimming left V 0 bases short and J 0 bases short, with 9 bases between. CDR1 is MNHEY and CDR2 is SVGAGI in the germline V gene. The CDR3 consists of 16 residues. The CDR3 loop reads CASSYSRPSSGNTIYF. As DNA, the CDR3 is TGTGCCAGCAGTTACTCGAGGCCCAGCTCTGGAAACACCATATATTTT.

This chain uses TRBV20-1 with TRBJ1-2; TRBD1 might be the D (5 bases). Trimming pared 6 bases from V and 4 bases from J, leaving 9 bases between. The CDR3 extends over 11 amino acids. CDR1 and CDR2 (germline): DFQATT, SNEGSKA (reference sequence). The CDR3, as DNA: TGCAGTGCCCAGGGCTTCTATGGCTACACCTTC. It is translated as CSAQGFYGYTF.

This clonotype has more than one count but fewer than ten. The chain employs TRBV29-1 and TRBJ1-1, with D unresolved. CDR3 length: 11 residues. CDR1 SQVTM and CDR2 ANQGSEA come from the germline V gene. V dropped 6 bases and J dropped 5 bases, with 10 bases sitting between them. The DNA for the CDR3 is TGCAGCGTAAACATTAGGACTGAAGCTTTCTTT. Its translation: CSVNIRTEAFF.

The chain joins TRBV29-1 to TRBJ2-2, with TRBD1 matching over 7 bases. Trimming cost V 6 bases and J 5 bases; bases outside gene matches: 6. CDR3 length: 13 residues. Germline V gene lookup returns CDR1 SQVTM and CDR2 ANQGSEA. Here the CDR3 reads CSVSGQDTGELFF. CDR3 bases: TGCAGCGTGAGCGGACAGGATACCGGGGAGCTGTTTTTT.

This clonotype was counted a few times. CDR3 DNA: TGCAGTGCTTTGCAGGGGGCCGACACTGAAGCTTTCTTT. This gives the protein CSALQGADTEAFF. The chain uses TRBV20-1 and TRBJ1-1; 8 bases line up with TRBD1. Germline V gene data show CDR1 as DFQATT and CDR2 as SNEGSKA (reference sequence). The CDR3 consists of 13 residues. Trimming took 5 bases from V and 3 from J; bases not matched to a gene: 5.

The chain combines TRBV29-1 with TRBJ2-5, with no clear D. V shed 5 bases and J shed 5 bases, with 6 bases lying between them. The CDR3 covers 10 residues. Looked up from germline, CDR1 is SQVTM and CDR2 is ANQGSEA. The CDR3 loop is CSVTQETQYF. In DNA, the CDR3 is TGCAGCGTTACACAGGAGACCCAGTACTTC.

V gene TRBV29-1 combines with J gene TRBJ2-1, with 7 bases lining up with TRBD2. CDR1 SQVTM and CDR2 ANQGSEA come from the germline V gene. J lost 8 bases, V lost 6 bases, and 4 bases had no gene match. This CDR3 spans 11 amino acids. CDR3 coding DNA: TGCAGCGTGGGGGGGATCGATGAGCAGTTCTTC. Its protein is CSVGGIDEQFF.

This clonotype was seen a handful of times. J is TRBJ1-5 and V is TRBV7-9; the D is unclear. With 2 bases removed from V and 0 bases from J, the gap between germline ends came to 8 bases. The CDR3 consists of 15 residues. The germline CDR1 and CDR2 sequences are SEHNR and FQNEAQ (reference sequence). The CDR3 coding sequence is TGTGCCAGCAGCTTAAGCCAGAATAGCAATCAGCCCCAGCATTTT. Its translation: CASSLSQNSNQPQHF.

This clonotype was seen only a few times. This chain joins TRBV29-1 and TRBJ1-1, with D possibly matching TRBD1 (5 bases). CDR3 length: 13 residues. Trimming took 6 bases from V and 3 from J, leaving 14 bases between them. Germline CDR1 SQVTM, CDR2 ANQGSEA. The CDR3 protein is CSVAPTGDTEAFF. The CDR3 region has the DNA TGCAGCGTCGCTCCCACGGGGGACACTGAAGCTTTCTTT.